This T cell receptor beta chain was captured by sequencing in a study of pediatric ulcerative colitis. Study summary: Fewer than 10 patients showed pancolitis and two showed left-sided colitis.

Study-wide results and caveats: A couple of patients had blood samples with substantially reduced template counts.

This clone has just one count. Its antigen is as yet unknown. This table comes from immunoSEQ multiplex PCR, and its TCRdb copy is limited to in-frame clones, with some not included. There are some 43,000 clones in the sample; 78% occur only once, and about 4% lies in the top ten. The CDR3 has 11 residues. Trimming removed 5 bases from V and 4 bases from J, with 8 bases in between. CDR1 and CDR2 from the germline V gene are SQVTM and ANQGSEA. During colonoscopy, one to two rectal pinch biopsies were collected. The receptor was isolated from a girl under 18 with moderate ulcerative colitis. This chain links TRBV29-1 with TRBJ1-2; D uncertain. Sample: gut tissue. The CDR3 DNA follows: TGCAGCGTTATTCGGGGCTATGGCTACACCTTC. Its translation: CSVIRGYGYTF.